These 8 T cell receptor beta chains were all obtained from the same sample, sequenced in a study of T cell responses to AZD1222 COVID-19 vaccine. The data were produced by immunoSEQ multiplex PCR, yet TCRdb's version contains in-frame clones alone and is incomplete. Of about 100,000 clones listed, more than 85% are singletons. The input for sequencing was peripheral blood, taken on day 0 of AZD1222 vaccination. The receptor source for this set is an adult in good health.

The chain joins TRBV21-1 to TRBJ1-3. TRBV21-1 is recorded as a pseudogene. This CDR3 has 14 residues. In DNA, the CDR3 is TGTGCCAGCATTTTCCAGCCCGCTGGAAACACCATATATTTT. Translation: CASIFQPAGNTIYF.

A single count supports this clone. The J gene is TRBJ1-2, the V gene TRBV5-1, with no clear D. The CDR3 sequence is 15 residues long. The V gene's germline CDR1 is SGHRS and CDR2 YFSETQ. Trimming shortened V by 0 bases and J by 2 bases, and 11 bases separated the two germline ends. This CDR3 reads CASSLATAGNYGYTF. CDR3 sequence (DNA): TGCGCCAGCAGCTTGGCCACGGCGGGGAACTATGGCTACACCTTC.

This chain uses TRBV5-5 with TRBJ1-1; 7 bases align to TRBD1. The CDR3 sequence is 18 residues long. The V gene's germline CDR1 is SGHKS and CDR2 YYEKEE (reference sequence). With 0 bases clipped from V and 0 bases from J, the junction kept 11 bases outside the gene matches. The CDR3 sequence is CASSLVRSGQSMNTEAFF. The CDR3 DNA is TGTGCCAGCAGCTTGGTCCGGTCGGGACAGAGTATGAACACTGAAGCTTTCTTT.

The rearrangement uses TRBV5-1 and TRBJ2-3; D possibly corresponds to TRBD1 (5 bases). Trimming removed 0 bases at V and 0 bases at J, with 11 bases between. The CDR3 totals 16 residues. Germline lookup yields CDR1 SGHRS and CDR2 YFSETQ. CDR3 sequence (DNA): TGCGCCAGCAGCTTGGTTTTTGGGGCTAGCACAGATACGCAGTATTTT. Translation: CASSLVFGASTDTQYF.

The chain employs TRBV19 and TRBJ2-1, with 13 nucleotides matching TRBD2. In germline, CDR1 is LNHDA, CDR2 SQIVND (reference sequence). The CDR3 runs to 15 residues. Trimming at V came to 7 bases and at J to 8 bases, leaving 8 bases not matched to a gene. The CDR3 protein is CASTRTSGSVDEQFF. The CDR3 DNA sequence: TGTGCCAGTACCCGGACTAGCGGGAGTGTGGATGAGCAGTTCTTC. Combining the CDR3 with reference TRBV19 and TRBJ2-1 gives the whole variable domain DGGITQSPKYLFRKEGQNVTLSCEQNLNHDAMYWYRQDPGQGLRLIYYSQIVNDFQKGDIAEGYSVSREKKESFPLTVTSAQKNPTAFYLCASTRTSGSVDEQFFGPGTRLTVL.

This clone showed up just once. The gene calls are TRBV5-8 and TRBJ1-5, with a possible D match to TRBD1 (6 bases). V dropped 5 bases and J dropped 0 bases, with 15 bases sitting between them. This CDR3 has 16 amino acids. Germline CDR1 SGHTS, CDR2 YDEGEE. The CDR3: CASSATGSVSNQPQHF. CDR3 DNA sequence: TGTGCCAGCAGTGCTACAGGGTCCGTTAGCAATCAGCCCCAGCATTTT.

The genes are TRBV5-1 and TRBJ1-2, with D possibly matching TRBD1 (5 bases). The germline V gene encodes CDR1 SGHRS and CDR2 YFSETQ. V was shortened by 0 bases and J by 5 bases, with 8 bases between the two germline ends. CDR3 length: 13 amino acids. The CDR3 spells CASSLEGEYGYTF. CDR3 DNA sequence: TGCGCCAGCAGCTTGGAAGGGGAATATGGCTACACCTTC.

V usage is TRBV7-9 and J usage is TRBJ2-3; 10 nucleotides align to TRBD2. With V trimmed by 1 base and J by 4 bases, 5 bases remained unmatched. The length of the CDR3 is 16 residues. In germline, CDR1 is SEHNR, CDR2 FQNEAQ (reference sequence). The CDR3 here is CASSLGGLAGADTQYF. CDR3 in DNA: TGTGCCAGCAGCTTAGGTGGTCTAGCGGGAGCAGATACGCAGTATTTT. The full variable domain, with the rest looked up from reference TRBV7-9 and TRBJ2-3, is DTGVSQNPRHKITKRGQNVTFRCDPISEHNRLYWYRQTLGQGPEFLTYFQNEAQLEKSRLLSDRFSAERPKGSFSTLEIQRTEQGDSAMYLCASSLGGLAGADTQYFGPGTRLTVL.